These 11 T cell receptor beta chains came from one sample sequenced in a study of long-term antiretroviral therapy in people with HIV. Researchers ran immunoSEQ v3.0 at survey level. Sequencing used immunoSEQ multiplex PCR; TCRdb keeps in-frame clones, though not all of them. The data show tens of thousands of clones, roughly four fifths seen once. The material sequenced was unsorted PBMCs, taken 1 year after starting antiretroviral therapy. These TCRs come from a man aged 18 to 29 with HIV.

V is TRBV2 and J is TRBJ1-5, with 9 bases that match TRBD1. CDR3 length equals 14 residues. The V gene end was trimmed by 6 bases and the J gene end by 4 bases; junction bases not matched to a gene: 4. Germline V gives CDR1 SNHLY, CDR2 FYNNEI. The chain's CDR3 is CASRTGTGNQPQHF. CDR3 coding DNA: TGTGCCAGCAGAACGGGGACAGGGAATCAGCCCCAGCATTTT.

This clone has only a few counts. The rearrangement links TRBV28 to TRBJ2-1; 8 bases agree with TRBD1. The CDR3 has 14 amino acids. V was clipped by 7 bases and J by 6 bases; unmatched bases: 8. In germline, CDR1 is MDHEN, CDR2 SYDVKM. This chain's CDR3 is CASTLTGVVNEQFF. The CDR3, as DNA: TGTGCCAGCACTCTGACAGGGGTTGTCAATGAGCAGTTCTTC.

The V call is TRBV11-2, the J call TRBJ2-5; the match to TRBD1 covers 8 bases. Trimming at V came to 5 bases and at J to 5 bases, leaving 10 bases not matched to a gene. The CDR3 loop spans 15 amino acids. Germline CDR1 reads SGHAT; CDR2 reads FQNNGV. CDR3: CASSIGQGLGETQYF. CDR3 DNA: TGTGCCAGCAGCATCGGACAGGGTCTTGGGGAGACCCAGTACTTC.

This clone was observed once. J is TRBJ2-7 and V is TRBV27, with 8 bases identical to TRBD1. CDR3 size: 15 residues. Germline V gene data show CDR1 as MNHEY and CDR2 as SMNVEV (reference sequence). The ends lost 6 bases at V and 3 bases at J; junction bases unmatched: 10. The CDR3, as DNA: TGTGCCAGCAGCCCAGCCGGGACAGGTTACTACGAGCAGTACTTC. Amino acid sequence: CASSPAGTGYYEQYF.

The CDR3 region has the DNA TGTGCCAGTAGTATAGATCTATGGGTGAACACTGAAGCTTTCTTT. Protein product: CASSIDLWVNTEAFF. V gene TRBV19 combines with J gene TRBJ1-1, with unresolved D. Trimming removed 0 bases from V and 0 bases from J, with 8 bases in between. This CDR3 is built from 15 residues. CDR1 and CDR2 (germline): LNHDA, SQIVND (reference sequence).

The chain is built from TRBV5-1 and TRBJ2-7; TRBD2 aligns across 14 bases. V shed 2 bases, J shed 5 bases, and the junction held 12 bases outside the gene matches. CDR1 SGHRS and CDR2 YFSETQ come from the germline V gene. CDR3 size: 18 residues. CDR3 nucleotide sequence: TGCGCCAGCAGCTTTACGACTAGCGGGAGGGTTCCGCTTGACGAGCAGTACTTC. It yields the protein CASSFTTSGRVPLDEQYF.

The genes are TRBV4-1 and TRBJ2-3; D gene uncertain. Looked up from germline, CDR1 is MGHRA and CDR2 is YSYEKL. The CDR3 totals 16 residues. Trimming left V 1 base short and J 2 bases short, with 13 bases between. This chain's CDR3 is CASSQGNRPDTDTQYF. The CDR3 region has the DNA TGCGCCAGCAGCCAAGGGAATAGGCCAGACACAGATACGCAGTATTTT.

The genes are TRBV27 and TRBJ2-7, with 12 bases fitting TRBD1. CDR1 is MNHEY and CDR2 is SMNVEV in the germline V gene (reference sequence). The V and J ends lost 9 bases and 4 bases, in that order; junction bases with no gene match: 4. CDR3 size: 13 residues. DNA for the CDR3: TGTGCCAGTTGGGGACAGGGGGCTTACGAGCAGTACTTC. This sequence encodes CASWGQGAYEQYF.

The chain couples TRBV7-9 to TRBJ1-1; D unclear. Germline V CDR1 and CDR2: SEHNR, FQNEAQ (reference sequence). Trimming took off 5 bases at V and 4 bases at J, with 14 bases between the two ends. This CDR3 has 14 residues. The CDR3 nucleotides are TGTGCCAGCAGCCCGTTTAGTGTTGGCACTGAAGCTTTCTTT. Its translation: CASSPFSVGTEAFF.

The chain has TRBV27 and TRBJ1-5; TRBD1 agrees at 8 bases. Germline V gene lookup returns CDR1 MNHEY and CDR2 SMNVEV (reference sequence). This CDR3 contains 14 residues. The V segment lost 5 bases and the J segment 5 bases; nucleotides outside the gene matches: 5. CDR3 region: CASSLGQGDQPQHF. In nucleotides, the CDR3 is TGTGCCAGCAGTCTCGGACAGGGAGATCAGCCCCAGCATTTT.

This chain links TRBV18 with TRBJ1-1, with D possibly matching TRBD1 (5 bases). Germline CDR1 is KGHSH and CDR2 is LQKENI. Trimming cost V 1 base and J 0 bases, with 18 bases left between them. There are 18 residues in the CDR3. The CDR3 DNA follows: TGTGCCAGCTCACCACTTCTGTGGCAGGGCGGAATGAACACTGAAGCTTTCTTT. As protein: CASSPLLWQGGMNTEAFF.